This entry describes one TCR beta chain. These data are taken from a study of blood T cell repertoires in COVID-19. The overall study: Spain, Italy and the United States supplied samples that represented acute and convalescent COVID-19. PBMCs, B-cell-depleted T cells, or T cells were the source of the cDNA or gDNA that made up the material.

Data came from immunoSEQ multiplex PCR; TCRdb stores just in-frame clones and leaves some out. The sample carries around 270,000 clones, around nine tenths recorded once. Germline lookup yields CDR1 MDHEN and CDR2 SYDVKM. Trimming took 7 bases from V and 9 from J, leaving 12 bases between them. The CDR3 consists of 11 residues. The material sequenced was peripheral blood. The TCR originated in a woman aged 60 to 75 with COVID-19, enrolled during active disease. This chain links TRBV28 with TRBJ2-5; D gene unclear. CDR3 sequence: CASTPPGPQYF. The DNA of the CDR3 is TGTGCCAGCACCCCGCCGGGTCCCCAGTACTTC.